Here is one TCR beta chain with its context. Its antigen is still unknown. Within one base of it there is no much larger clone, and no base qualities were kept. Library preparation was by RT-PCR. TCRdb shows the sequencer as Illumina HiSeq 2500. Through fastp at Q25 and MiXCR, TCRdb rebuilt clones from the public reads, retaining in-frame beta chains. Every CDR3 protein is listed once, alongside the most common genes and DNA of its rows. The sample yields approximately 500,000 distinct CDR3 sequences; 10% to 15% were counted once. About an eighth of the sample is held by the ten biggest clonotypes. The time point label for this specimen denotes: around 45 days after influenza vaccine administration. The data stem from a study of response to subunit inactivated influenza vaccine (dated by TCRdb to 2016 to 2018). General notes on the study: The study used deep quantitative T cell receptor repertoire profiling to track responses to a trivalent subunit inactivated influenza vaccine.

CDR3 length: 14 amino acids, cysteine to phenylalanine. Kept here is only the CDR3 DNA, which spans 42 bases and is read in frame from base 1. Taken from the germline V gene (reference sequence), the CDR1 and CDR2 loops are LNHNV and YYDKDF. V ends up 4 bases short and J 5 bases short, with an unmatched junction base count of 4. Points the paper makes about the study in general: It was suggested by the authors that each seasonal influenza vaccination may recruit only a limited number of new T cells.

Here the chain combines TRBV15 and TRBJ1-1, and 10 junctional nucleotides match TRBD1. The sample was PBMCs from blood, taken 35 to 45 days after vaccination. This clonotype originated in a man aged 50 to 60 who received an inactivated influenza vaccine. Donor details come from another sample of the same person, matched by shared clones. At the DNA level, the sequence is TGTGCCACCAGCACGGACAGGGGGTATACTGAAGCTTTCTTT. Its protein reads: CATSTDRGYTEAFF. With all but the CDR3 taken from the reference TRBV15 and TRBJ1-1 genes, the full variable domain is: DAMVIQNPRYQVTQFGKPVTLSCSQTLNHNVMYWYQQKSSQAPKLLFHYYDKDFNNEADTPDNFQSRRPNTSFCFLDIRSPGLGDTAMYLCATSTDRGYTEAFFGQGTRLTVV.